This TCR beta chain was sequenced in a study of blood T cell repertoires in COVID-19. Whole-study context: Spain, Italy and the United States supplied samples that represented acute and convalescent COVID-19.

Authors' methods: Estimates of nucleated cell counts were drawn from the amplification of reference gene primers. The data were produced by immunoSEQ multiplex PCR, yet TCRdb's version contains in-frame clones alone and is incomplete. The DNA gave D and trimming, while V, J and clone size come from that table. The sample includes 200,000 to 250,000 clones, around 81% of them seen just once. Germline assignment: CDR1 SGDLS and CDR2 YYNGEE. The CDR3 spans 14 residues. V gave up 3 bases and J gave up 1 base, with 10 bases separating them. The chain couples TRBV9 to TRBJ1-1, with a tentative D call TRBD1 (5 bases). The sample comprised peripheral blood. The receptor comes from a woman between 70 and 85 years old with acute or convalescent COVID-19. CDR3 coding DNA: TGTGCCAGCAGCGGCCCCACAGGGAACACTGAAGCTTTCTTT. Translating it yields CASSGPTGNTEAFF.